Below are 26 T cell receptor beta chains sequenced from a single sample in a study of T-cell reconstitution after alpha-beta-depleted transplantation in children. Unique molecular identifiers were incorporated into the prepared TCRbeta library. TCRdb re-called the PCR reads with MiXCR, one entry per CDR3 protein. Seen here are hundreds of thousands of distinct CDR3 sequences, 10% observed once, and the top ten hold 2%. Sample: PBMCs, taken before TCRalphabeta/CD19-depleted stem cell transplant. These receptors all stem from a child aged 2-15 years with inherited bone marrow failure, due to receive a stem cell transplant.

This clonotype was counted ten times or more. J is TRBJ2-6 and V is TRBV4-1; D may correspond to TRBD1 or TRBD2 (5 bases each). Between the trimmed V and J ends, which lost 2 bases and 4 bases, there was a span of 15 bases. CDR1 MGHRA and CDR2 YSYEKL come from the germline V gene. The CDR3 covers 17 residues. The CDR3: CASSQRRDENGANVLTF. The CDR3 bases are TGCGCCAGCAGCCAAAGAAGGGACGAGAACGGGGCCAACGTCCTGACTTTC.

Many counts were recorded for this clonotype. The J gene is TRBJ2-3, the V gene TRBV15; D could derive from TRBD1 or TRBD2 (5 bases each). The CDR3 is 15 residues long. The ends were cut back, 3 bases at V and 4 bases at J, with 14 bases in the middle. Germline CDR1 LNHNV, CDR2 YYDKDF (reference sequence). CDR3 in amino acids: CATSRVGTPPDTQYF. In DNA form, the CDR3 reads TGTGCCACCAGCAGGGTGGGGACCCCACCAGATACGCAGTATTTT.

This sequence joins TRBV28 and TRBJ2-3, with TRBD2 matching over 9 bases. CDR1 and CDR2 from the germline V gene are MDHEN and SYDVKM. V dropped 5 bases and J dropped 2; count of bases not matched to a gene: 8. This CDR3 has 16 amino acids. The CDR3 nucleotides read TGTGCCAGCAGTGAACACCTAGCGGGGCTCACAGATACGCAGTATTTT. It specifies CASSEHLAGLTDTQYF.

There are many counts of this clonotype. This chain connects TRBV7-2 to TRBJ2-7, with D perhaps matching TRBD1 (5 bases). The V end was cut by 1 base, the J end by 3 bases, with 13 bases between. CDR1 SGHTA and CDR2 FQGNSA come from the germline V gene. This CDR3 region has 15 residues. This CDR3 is CASSLEQGRYYEQYF. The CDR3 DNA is TGTGCCAGCAGCTTAGAGCAGGGAAGGTACTACGAGCAGTACTTC.

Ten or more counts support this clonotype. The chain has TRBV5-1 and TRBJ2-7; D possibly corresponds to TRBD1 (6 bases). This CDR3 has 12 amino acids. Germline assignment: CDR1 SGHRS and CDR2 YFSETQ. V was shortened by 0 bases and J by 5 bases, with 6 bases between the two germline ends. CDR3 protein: CASSLDRDEQYF. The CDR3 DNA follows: TGCGCCAGCAGCTTGGACAGGGACGAGCAGTACTTC.

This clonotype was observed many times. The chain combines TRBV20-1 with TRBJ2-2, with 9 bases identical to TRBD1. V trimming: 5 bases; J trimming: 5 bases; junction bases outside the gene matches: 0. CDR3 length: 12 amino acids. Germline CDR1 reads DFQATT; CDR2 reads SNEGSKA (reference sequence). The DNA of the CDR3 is TGCAGTGCTGGACAGGGGACCGGGGAGCTGTTTTTT. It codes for CSAGQGTGELFF.

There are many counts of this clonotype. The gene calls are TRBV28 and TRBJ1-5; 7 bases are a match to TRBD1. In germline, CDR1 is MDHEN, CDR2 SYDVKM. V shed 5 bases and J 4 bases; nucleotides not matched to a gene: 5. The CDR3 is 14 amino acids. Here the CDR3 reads CASSKRQGNQPQHF. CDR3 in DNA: TGTGCCAGCAGTAAGAGACAGGGTAATCAGCCCCAGCATTTT.

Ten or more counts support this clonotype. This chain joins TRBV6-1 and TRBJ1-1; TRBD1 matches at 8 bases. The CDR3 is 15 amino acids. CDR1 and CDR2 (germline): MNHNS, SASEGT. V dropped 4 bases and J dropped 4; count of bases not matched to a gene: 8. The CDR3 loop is CASSAQGALGTEAFF. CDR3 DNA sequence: TGTGCCAGCAGTGCTCAGGGGGCCCTAGGCACTGAAGCTTTCTTT.

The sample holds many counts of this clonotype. CDR3 amino acids: CASSLGDLPSTDTQYF. The DNA for the CDR3 is TGCGCCAGCAGCTTGGGAGACCTTCCCAGCACAGATACGCAGTATTTT. The chain carries TRBV5-1 and TRBJ2-3, with D hard to call. Germline loops: CDR1 SGHRS, CDR2 YFSETQ. This CDR3 contains 16 residues. Trimming took off 0 bases at V and 0 bases at J, with 11 bases between the two ends.

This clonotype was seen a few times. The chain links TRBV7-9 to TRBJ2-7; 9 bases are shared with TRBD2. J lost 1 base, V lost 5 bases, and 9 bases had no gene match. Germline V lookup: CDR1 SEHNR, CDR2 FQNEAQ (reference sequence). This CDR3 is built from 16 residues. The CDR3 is CASSQTGTSPSYEQYF. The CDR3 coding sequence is TGTGCCAGCAGCCAAACCGGGACTAGCCCATCCTACGAGCAGTACTTC. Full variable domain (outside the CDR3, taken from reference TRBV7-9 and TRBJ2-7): DTGVSQNPRHKITKRGQNVTFRCDPISEHNRLYWYRQTLGQGPEFLTYFQNEAQLEKSRLLSDRFSAERPKGSFSTLEIQRTEQGDSAMYLCASSQTGTSPSYEQYFGPGTRLTVT.

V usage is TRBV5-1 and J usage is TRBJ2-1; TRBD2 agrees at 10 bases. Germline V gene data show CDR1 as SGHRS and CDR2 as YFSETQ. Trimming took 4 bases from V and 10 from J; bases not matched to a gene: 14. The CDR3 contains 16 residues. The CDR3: CASSKRAGGPVDEQFF. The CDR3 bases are TGCGCCAGCAGCAAACGAGCGGGAGGGCCGGTCGACGAGCAGTTCTTC.

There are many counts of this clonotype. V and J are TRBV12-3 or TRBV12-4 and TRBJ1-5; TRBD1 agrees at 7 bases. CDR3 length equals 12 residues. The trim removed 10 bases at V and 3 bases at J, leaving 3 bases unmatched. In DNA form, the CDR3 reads TGTGCCACCGGACAGGTCAATCAGCCCCAGCATTTT. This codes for CATGQVNQPQHF.

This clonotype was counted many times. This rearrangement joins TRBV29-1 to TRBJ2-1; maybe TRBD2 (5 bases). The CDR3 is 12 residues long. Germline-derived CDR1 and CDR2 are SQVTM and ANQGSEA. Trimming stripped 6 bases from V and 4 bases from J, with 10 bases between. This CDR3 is CSVTRSYNEQFF. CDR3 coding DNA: TGCAGCGTCACTAGAAGTTACAATGAGCAGTTCTTC.

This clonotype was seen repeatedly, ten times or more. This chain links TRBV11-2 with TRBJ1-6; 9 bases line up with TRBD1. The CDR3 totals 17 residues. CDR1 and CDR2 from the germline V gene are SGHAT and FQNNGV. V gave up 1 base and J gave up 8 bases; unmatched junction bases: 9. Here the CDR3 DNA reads TGTGCCAGCAGCTTAGTTCATCCGGGACAGGGCGATTCACCCCTCCACTTT. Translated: CASSLVHPGQGDSPLHF.

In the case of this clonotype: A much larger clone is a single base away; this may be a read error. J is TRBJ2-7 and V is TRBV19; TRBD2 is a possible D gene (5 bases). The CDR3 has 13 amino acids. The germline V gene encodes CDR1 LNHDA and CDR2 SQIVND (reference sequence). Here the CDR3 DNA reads TGTGCCAGTAGTATCAGCATGTCGTGGGAGCTGTACTTC. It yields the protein CASSISMSWELYF.

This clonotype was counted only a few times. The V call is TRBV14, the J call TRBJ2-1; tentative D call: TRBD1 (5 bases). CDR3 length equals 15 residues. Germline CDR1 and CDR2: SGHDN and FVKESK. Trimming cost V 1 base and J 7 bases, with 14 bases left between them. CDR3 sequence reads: CASSQADNTVNEQFF. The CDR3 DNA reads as TGTGCCAGCAGCCAAGCGGACAATACTGTGAATGAGCAGTTCTTC.

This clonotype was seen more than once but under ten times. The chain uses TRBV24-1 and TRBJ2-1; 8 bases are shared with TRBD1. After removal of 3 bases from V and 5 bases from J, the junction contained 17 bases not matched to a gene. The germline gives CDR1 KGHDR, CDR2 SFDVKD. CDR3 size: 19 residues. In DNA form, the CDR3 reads TGTGCCACCAGTGATCCGACTCTCTCACAGGGGGGATCGGACAATGAGCAGTTCTTC. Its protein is CATSDPTLSQGGSDNEQFF.

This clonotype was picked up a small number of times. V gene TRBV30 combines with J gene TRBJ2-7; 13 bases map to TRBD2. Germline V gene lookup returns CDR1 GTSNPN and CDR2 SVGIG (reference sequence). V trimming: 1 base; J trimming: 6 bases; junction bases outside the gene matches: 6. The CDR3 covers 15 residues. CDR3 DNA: TGTGCCTGGAGTGCCGGGACTAGCGGGATCTCCGAGCAGTACTTC. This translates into CAWSAGTSGISEQYF.

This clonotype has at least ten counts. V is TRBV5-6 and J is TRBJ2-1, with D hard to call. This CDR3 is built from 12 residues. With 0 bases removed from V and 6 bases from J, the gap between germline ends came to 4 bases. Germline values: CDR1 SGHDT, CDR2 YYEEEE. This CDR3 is CASSLVLNEQFF. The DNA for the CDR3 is TGTGCCAGCAGCTTGGTTCTCAATGAGCAGTTCTTC.

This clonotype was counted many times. The CDR3 region has the DNA TGCAGCGTTGAAGTTACTAGTTTATACAATGAGCAGTTCTTC. It translates to CSVEVTSLYNEQFF. This rearrangement joins TRBV29-1 to TRBJ2-1, with D possibly matching TRBD2 (5 bases). V lost 1 base, J lost 4 bases, and 11 bases lay in between. Germline lookup yields CDR1 SQVTM and CDR2 ANQGSEA. CDR3 length equals 14 residues.

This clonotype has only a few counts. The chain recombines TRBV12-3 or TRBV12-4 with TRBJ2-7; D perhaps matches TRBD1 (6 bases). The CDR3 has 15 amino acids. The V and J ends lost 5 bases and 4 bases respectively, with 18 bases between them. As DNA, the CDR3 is TGTGCCAGCAGTACCTTTGGGGGCTCCGTTTACGAGCAGTACTTC. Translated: CASSTFGGSVYEQYF.

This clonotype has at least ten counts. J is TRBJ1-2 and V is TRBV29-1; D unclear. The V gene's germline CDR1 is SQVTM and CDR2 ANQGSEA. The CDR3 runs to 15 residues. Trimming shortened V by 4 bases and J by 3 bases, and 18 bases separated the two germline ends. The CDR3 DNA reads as TGCAGCGTTGGAAGACTTGGTAACACCGACTATGGCTACACCTTC. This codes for CSVGRLGNTDYGYTF.

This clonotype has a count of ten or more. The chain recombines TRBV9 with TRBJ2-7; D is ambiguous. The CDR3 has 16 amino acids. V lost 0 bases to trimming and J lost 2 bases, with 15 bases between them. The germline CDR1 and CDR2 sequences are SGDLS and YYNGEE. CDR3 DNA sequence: TGTGCCAGCAGCGTAGGCCCTCAACCCGGAACCTACGAGCAGTACTTC. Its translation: CASSVGPQPGTYEQYF. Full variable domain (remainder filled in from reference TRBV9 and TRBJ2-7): DSGVTQTPKHLITATGQRVTLRCSPRSGDLSVYWYQQSLDQGLQFLIQYYNGEERAKGNILERFSAQQFPDLHSELNLSSLELGDSALYFCASSVGPQPGTYEQYFGPGTRLTVT.

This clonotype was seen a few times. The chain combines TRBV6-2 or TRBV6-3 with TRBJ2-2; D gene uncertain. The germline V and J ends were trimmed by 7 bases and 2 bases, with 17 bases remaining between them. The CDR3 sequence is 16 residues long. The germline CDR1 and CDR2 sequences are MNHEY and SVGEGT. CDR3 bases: TGTGCCAGCAATTTGTTAGGCGGACCTAACACCGGGGAGCTGTTTTTT. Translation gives CASNLLGGPNTGELFF.

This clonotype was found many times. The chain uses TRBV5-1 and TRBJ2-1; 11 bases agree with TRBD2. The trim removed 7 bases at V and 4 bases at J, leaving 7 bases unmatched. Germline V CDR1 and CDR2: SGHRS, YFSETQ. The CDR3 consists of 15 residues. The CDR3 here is CASGLAGGSYNEQFF. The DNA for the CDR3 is TGCGCCAGCGGTCTAGCGGGAGGTTCATACAATGAGCAGTTCTTC.

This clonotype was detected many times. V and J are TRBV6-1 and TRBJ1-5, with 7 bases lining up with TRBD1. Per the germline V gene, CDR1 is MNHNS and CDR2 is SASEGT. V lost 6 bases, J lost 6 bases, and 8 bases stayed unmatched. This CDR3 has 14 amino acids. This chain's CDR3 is CASRRQGDSQPQHF. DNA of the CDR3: TGTGCCAGCAGGCGTCAGGGGGACAGTCAGCCCCAGCATTTT.